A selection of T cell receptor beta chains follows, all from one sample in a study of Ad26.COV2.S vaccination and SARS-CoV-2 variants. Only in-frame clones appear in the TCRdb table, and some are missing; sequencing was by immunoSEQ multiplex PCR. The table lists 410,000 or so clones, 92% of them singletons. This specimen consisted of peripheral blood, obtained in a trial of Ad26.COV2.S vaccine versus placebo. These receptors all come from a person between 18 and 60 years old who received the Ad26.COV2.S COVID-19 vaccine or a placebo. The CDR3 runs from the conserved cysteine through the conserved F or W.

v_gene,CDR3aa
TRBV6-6,CARHNILAKNIQYF
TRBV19,CASTGAGETQYF
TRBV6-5,CASRRGGPNEKLFF
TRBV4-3,CASSQTRAGTGELFF
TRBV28,CASSLLKTNYGYTF
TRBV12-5,CASGLGGDTDTQYF
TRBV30,CAWSVGNQPQHF
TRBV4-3,CASSQAAGLYGYTF
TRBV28,CASSSAGQGGNEQFF
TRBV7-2,CASSFHYQETQYF
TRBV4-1,CASSQEPARQPQHF
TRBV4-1,CASSQDHRAPYGYTF
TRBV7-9,CASSTTHGAGNYGYTF
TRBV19,CATGQGAYTQYF
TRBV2,CASSLGQVFYEQYF
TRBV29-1,CSVPGQFNEKLFF
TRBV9,CASSPPTGTGITGELFF
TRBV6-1,CASSEATGGTDTQYF
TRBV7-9,CASSLVANTEAFF
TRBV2,CASSEDSRVIGRDTIYF
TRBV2,CASNRQGISTDTQYF
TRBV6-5,CASRETNPVSTIYF
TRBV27,CASRPFGTDPYEQYF
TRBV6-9,CASREQGVSNSPLHF